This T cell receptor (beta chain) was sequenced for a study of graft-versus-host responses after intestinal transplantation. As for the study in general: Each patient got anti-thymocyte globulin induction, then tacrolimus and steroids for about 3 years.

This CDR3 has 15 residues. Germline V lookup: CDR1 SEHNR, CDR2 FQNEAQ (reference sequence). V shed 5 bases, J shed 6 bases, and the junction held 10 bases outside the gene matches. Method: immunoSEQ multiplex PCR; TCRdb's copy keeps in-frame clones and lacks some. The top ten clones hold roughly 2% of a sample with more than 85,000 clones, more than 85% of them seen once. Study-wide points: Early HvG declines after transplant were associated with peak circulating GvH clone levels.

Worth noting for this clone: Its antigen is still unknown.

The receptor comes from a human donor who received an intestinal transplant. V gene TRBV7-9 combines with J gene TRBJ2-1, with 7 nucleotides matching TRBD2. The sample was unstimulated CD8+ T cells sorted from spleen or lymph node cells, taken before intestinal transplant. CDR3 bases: TGTGCCAGCAGCCCTTTAGAAACGGGGGGCAATGAGCAGTTCTTC. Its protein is CASSPLETGGNEQFF.